This TCR beta chain is drawn from a study of T cell repertoires in cytomegalovirus infection. A remark on this clonotype: Its cognate antigen is unknown.

This CDR3 comprises 11 residues. CDR1 and CDR2 (germline): LNHDA, SQIVND (reference sequence). V gave up 7 bases and J gave up 7 bases, with 10 bases separating them. TCRdb ran MiXCR on the reads and lists one entry per CDR3 protein. The sample carries approximately 990,000 distinct CDR3 sequences, more than 25% recorded once. The sample in question was cultured CD8+ T cells from PBMCs, obtained from culture after CMV antigen stimulation. This sequence joins TRBV19 and TRBJ2-5; D is ambiguous. The receptor's source is a human donor in good health (CMV status not recorded). Some clones in this sample may be carry-over from other donors' samples. The CDR3 DNA reads TGTGCCAGTAAGGATTTTGGGACCCAGTACTTC. This encodes CASKDFGTQYF.